Listed below are T cell receptor beta chains from one sample, sequenced in a study of regulatory T cells in long-lasting Graves disease. TCRdb itself ran the multiplex PCR reads through MiXCR, one entry per CDR3 protein. The sample lists about 440,000 distinct CDR3 sequences; 15% were seen once. The data were also submitted as part of a second study, on T cells in Graves' hyperthyroidism and ophthalmopathy.

The material was peripheral blood mononuclear cells (PBMCs), obtained at new diagnosis, from a patient treated with antithyroid drugs. The receptors were gathered from a woman in her 30s with Graves disease. Each CDR3 is given with its conserved first and last residue. The D gene is left open where the match is weak. Clone size appears in some rows only: once, few, many, or a class for an expanded clone.

V gene: TRBV13
D gene: TRBD2
clone size: many
J gene: TRBJ2-7
CDR3 protein: CASTGGGPYEQYF
CDR3 DNA: TGTGCCAGCACGGGGGGAGGTCCCTACGAGCAGTACTTC

V gene: TRBV27
D gene: NA
clone size: NA
J gene: TRBJ1-1
CDR3 protein: CASSLYRPGGAFF
CDR3 DNA: TGTGCCAGCAGTTTATACCGTCCGGGAGGAGCTTTCTTT

V gene: TRBV7-8
D gene: NA
clone size: NA
J gene: TRBJ2-1
CDR3 protein: CASSSTRGDEQFF
CDR3 DNA: TGTGCCAGCAGCTCGACCAGGGGAGATGAGCAGTTCTTC

V gene: TRBV6-4
D gene: NA
clone size: few
J gene: TRBJ2-1
CDR3 protein: CASSRDSLSYNEQFF
CDR3 DNA: TGTGCCAGCAGCCGGGACTCCCTCTCCTACAATGAGCAGTTCTTC

V gene: TRBV6-4
D gene: TRBD1
clone size: NA
J gene: TRBJ1-5
CDR3 protein: CASSDRDRANQPQHF
CDR3 DNA: TGTGCCAGCAGTGACAGGGACAGGGCCAATCAGCCCCAGCATTTT

V gene: TRBV9
D gene: NA
clone size: NA
J gene: TRBJ2-1
CDR3 protein: CASSVANRVYEQFF
CDR3 DNA: TGTGCCAGCAGCGTTGCCAACAGGGTTTATGAGCAGTTCTTC

V gene: TRBV7-2
D gene: TRBD1
clone size: many
J gene: TRBJ2-1
CDR3 protein: CASSLGTGNEQFF
CDR3 DNA: TGTGCCAGCAGCTTAGGGACAGGGAATGAGCAGTTCTTC

V gene: TRBV3-1
D gene: TRBD2
clone size: NA
J gene: TRBJ2-1
CDR3 protein: CASSDGLAGRNSYNEQFF
CDR3 DNA: TGTGCCAGCAGTGACGGACTAGCGGGAAGAAACTCCTACAATGAGCAGTTCTTC

V gene: TRBV19
D gene: TRBD1
clone size: few
J gene: TRBJ2-7
CDR3 protein: CASALLPGQGHEQYF
CDR3 DNA: TGTGCCAGTGCCCTTTTACCGGGACAGGGGCACGAGCAGTACTTC

V gene: TRBV4-1
D gene: TRBD2
clone size: many
J gene: TRBJ2-7
CDR3 protein: CASSQPGTTYEQYF
CDR3 DNA: TGCGCCAGCAGCCAACCCGGGACTACCTACGAGCAGTACTTC

V gene: TRBV5-1
D gene: NA
clone size: many
J gene: TRBJ2-3
CDR3 protein: CASSNQPSGTTGYDF
CDR3 DNA: TGCGCCAGCAGCAACCAACCCTCCGGGACCACAGGTTATGATTTT

V gene: TRBV12-3/TRBV12-4
D gene: TRBD2
clone size: few
J gene: TRBJ2-2
CDR3 protein: CASSLGLGITGELFF
CDR3 DNA: TGTGCCAGCAGCCTGGGACTAGGTATCACCGGGGAGCTGTTTTTT

V gene: TRBV9
D gene: NA
clone size: NA
J gene: TRBJ2-7
CDR3 protein: CASSAEPLTEQYF
CDR3 DNA: TGTGCCAGCAGCGCCGAGCCTCTTACCGAGCAGTACTTC

V gene: TRBV5-1
D gene: NA
clone size: many
J gene: TRBJ2-3
CDR3 protein: CASSLTATDTQYF
CDR3 DNA: TGTGCCAGCAGCTTAACAGCCACAGATACGCAGTATTTT

V gene: TRBV29-1
D gene: NA
clone size: many
J gene: TRBJ2-1
CDR3 protein: CSIAKTGDNEQFF
CDR3 DNA: TGCAGCATAGCTAAAACGGGGGACAATGAGCAGTTCTTC

V gene: TRBV7-9
D gene: TRBD2
clone size: NA
J gene: TRBJ2-7
CDR3 protein: CASSLHGTSGRLFGNEQYF
CDR3 DNA: TGTGCCAGCAGCCTCCATGGGACTAGCGGGAGACTTTTCGGTAACGAGCAGTACTTC

V gene: TRBV28
D gene: NA
clone size: few
J gene: TRBJ2-6
CDR3 protein: CASSLQGPPGANVLTF
CDR3 DNA: TGTGCCAGCAGTTTACAGGGCCCCCCCGGGGCCAACGTCCTGACTTTC

V gene: TRBV7-6
D gene: NA
clone size: many
J gene: TRBJ2-5
CDR3 protein: CASSFDWTAETQYF
CDR3 DNA: TGTGCCAGCAGCTTTGATTGGACAGCCGAGACCCAGTACTTC

V gene: TRBV11-1
D gene: NA
clone size: many
J gene: TRBJ1-1
CDR3 protein: CASSRAPNTEAFF
CDR3 DNA: TGTGCCAGCAGCCGCGCACCGAACACTGAAGCTTTCTTT

V gene: TRBV12-3/TRBV12-4
D gene: TRBD2
clone size: many
J gene: TRBJ2-1
CDR3 protein: CASSSPGLRYNEQFF
CDR3 DNA: TGTGCCAGCAGCTCGCCGGGACTACGGTACAATGAGCAGTTCTTC

V gene: TRBV12-3/TRBV12-4
D gene: TRBD2
clone size: many
J gene: TRBJ2-1
CDR3 protein: CASSLAGLAGRYNEQFF
CDR3 DNA: TGTGCCAGCAGTTTAGCGGGACTAGCGGGACGGTACAATGAGCAGTTCTTC

V gene: TRBV7-8
D gene: NA
clone size: many
J gene: TRBJ1-1
CDR3 protein: CASSLVGNKAFF
CDR3 DNA: TGTGCCAGCAGCTTAGTCGGTAACAAAGCTTTCTTT

V gene: TRBV20-1
D gene: NA
clone size: many
J gene: TRBJ1-5
CDR3 protein: CSANGPGGQPQHF
CDR3 DNA: TGCAGTGCTAACGGTCCGGGAGGTCAGCCCCAGCATTTT

V gene: TRBV27
D gene: NA
clone size: many
J gene: TRBJ1-2
CDR3 protein: CASSQGPGVDYGYTF
CDR3 DNA: TGTGCCAGCAGTCAGGGGCCGGGGGTCGACTATGGCTACACCTTC

V gene: TRBV7-8
D gene: NA
clone size: many
J gene: TRBJ1-1
CDR3 protein: CASSPRDNMNTEAFF
CDR3 DNA: TGTGCCAGCAGCCCGAGGGACAACATGAACACTGAAGCTTTCTTT

V gene: TRBV7-9
D gene: NA
clone size: few
J gene: TRBJ1-1
CDR3 protein: CASSLNGGRGTEAFF
CDR3 DNA: TGTGCCAGCAGCTTGAACGGGGGTAGGGGCACTGAAGCTTTCTTT

V gene: TRBV6-1
D gene: TRBD1
clone size: many
J gene: TRBJ1-2
CDR3 protein: CASSTGQGLKDGYTF
CDR3 DNA: TGTGCCAGCAGTACCGGACAGGGGCTGAAGGATGGCTACACCTTC

V gene: TRBV6-1
D gene: NA
clone size: NA
J gene: TRBJ1-4
CDR3 protein: CASSVQPGTEKLFF
CDR3 DNA: TGTGCCAGCAGTGTGCAGCCTGGTACGGAAAAACTGTTTTTT

V gene: TRBV20-1
D gene: TRBD1
clone size: many
J gene: TRBJ2-2
CDR3 protein: CSARIRGPGELFF
CDR3 DNA: TGCAGTGCTAGAATAAGGGGGCCCGGGGAGCTGTTTTTT

V gene: TRBV11-3
D gene: NA
clone size: many
J gene: TRBJ2-3
CDR3 protein: CASSLDGRGLTDTQYF
CDR3 DNA: TGTGCCAGCAGCTTAGACGGTCGGGGGCTCACAGATACGCAGTATTTT

V gene: TRBV12-3/TRBV12-4
D gene: NA
clone size: few
J gene: TRBJ2-5
CDR3 protein: CASSPLSQETQYF
CDR3 DNA: TGTGCCAGCAGCCCACTGTCCCAAGAGACCCAGTACTTC

V gene: TRBV10-3
D gene: NA
clone size: many
J gene: TRBJ2-7
CDR3 protein: CAISDINAGSNEQYF
CDR3 DNA: TGTGCCATCAGTGATATAAACGCAGGGTCTAACGAGCAGTACTTC

V gene: TRBV9
D gene: TRBD2
clone size: few
J gene: TRBJ2-1
CDR3 protein: CASSPLGGRDNEQFF
CDR3 DNA: TGTGCCAGCAGCCCCCTGGGCGGGAGAGACAATGAGCAGTTCTTC

V gene: TRBV7-9
D gene: NA
clone size: once
J gene: TRBJ2-5
CDR3 protein: CASSLTSPRETQYF
CDR3 DNA: TGTGCCAGCAGCTTAACTAGCCCGAGAGAGACCCAGTACTTC

V gene: TRBV7-9
D gene: TRBD2
clone size: NA
J gene: TRBJ2-5
CDR3 protein: CASSLGSGGRQETQYF
CDR3 DNA: TGTGCCAGCAGCTTAGGTAGCGGGGGCCGACAAGAGACCCAGTACTTC

V gene: TRBV29-1
D gene: TRBD2
clone size: NA
J gene: TRBJ2-1
CDR3 protein: CSVEDMRGRALFDEQFF
CDR3 DNA: TGCAGCGTTGAAGATATGAGAGGGAGGGCCCTTTTCGATGAGCAGTTCTTC

V gene: TRBV20-1
D gene: TRBD2
clone size: NA
J gene: TRBJ2-7
CDR3 protein: CSARGGASGRDYEQYF
CDR3 DNA: TGCAGTGCTAGGGGGGGGGCTAGCGGGAGGGATTACGAGCAGTACTTC

V gene: TRBV11-1
D gene: TRBD2
clone size: many
J gene: TRBJ2-3
CDR3 protein: CASSLQIAGGPEDTDTQYF
CDR3 DNA: TGTGCCAGCAGCTTACAGATAGCGGGAGGGCCTGAGGACACAGATACGCAGTATTTT

V gene: TRBV18
D gene: NA
clone size: NA
J gene: TRBJ2-6
CDR3 protein: CASSPPQTGLNPGANVLTF
CDR3 DNA: TGTGCCAGCTCACCACCGCAGACAGGTCTCAATCCTGGGGCCAACGTCCTGACTTTC

V gene: TRBV7-9
D gene: NA
clone size: few
J gene: TRBJ1-3
CDR3 protein: CASSSDTGDTIYF
CDR3 DNA: TGTGCCAGCAGCTCCGACACGGGGGACACCATATATTTT

V gene: TRBV7-2
D gene: NA
clone size: NA
J gene: TRBJ1-1
CDR3 protein: CASSATHTEAFF
CDR3 DNA: TGTGCCAGCAGCGCGACCCACACTGAAGCTTTCTTT

V gene: TRBV19
D gene: TRBD2
clone size: NA
J gene: TRBJ2-5
CDR3 protein: CASRGLQETQYF
CDR3 DNA: TGTGCCAGTAGGGGACTACAAGAGACCCAGTACTTC

V gene: TRBV11-2
D gene: NA
clone size: many
J gene: TRBJ1-4
CDR3 protein: CASSRGGIEKLFF
CDR3 DNA: TGTGCCAGCAGCCGGGGCGGAATTGAAAAACTGTTTTTT

V gene: TRBV9
D gene: TRBD1
clone size: NA
J gene: TRBJ1-2
CDR3 protein: CASSGGIPTGGSGYTF
CDR3 DNA: TGTGCCAGCAGCGGCGGGATTCCGACAGGGGGCAGTGGCTACACCTTC

V gene: TRBV5-1
D gene: TRBD2
clone size: many
J gene: TRBJ2-1
CDR3 protein: CASSGGLAGGWYNEQFF
CDR3 DNA: TGCGCCAGCAGCGGAGGACTAGCGGGAGGTTGGTACAATGAGCAGTTCTTC

V gene: TRBV20-1
D gene: TRBD1
clone size: NA
J gene: TRBJ1-5
CDR3 protein: CSAGGQGNQPQHF
CDR3 DNA: TGCAGTGCGGGCGGACAGGGGAATCAGCCCCAGCATTTT

V gene: TRBV19
D gene: TRBD1
clone size: NA
J gene: TRBJ2-1
CDR3 protein: CASSIDWTGYNEQFF
CDR3 DNA: TGTGCCAGTAGTATAGACTGGACAGGCTACAATGAGCAGTTCTTC

V gene: TRBV11-2
D gene: TRBD1
clone size: few
J gene: TRBJ1-4
CDR3 protein: CASSWTTGALEKLFF
CDR3 DNA: TGTGCCAGCAGCTGGACGACAGGGGCTTTGGAAAAACTGTTTTTT

V gene: TRBV3-1
D gene: NA
clone size: many
J gene: TRBJ1-5
CDR3 protein: CASSQTHSNQPQHF
CDR3 DNA: TGTGCCAGCAGCCAAACTCATAGCAATCAGCCCCAGCATTTT

V gene: TRBV6-1
D gene: NA
clone size: few
J gene: TRBJ2-7
CDR3 protein: CASRGLTLGGEQYF
CDR3 DNA: TGTGCCAGCAGGGGGTTAACCCTCGGCGGTGAGCAGTACTTC

V gene: TRBV12-3/TRBV12-4
D gene: TRBD1
clone size: NA
J gene: TRBJ1-5
CDR3 protein: CASSRTGDRNQPQHF
CDR3 DNA: TGTGCCAGCAGTCGTACAGGGGATCGCAATCAGCCCCAGCATTTT

V gene: TRBV5-1
D gene: NA
clone size: NA
J gene: TRBJ2-7
CDR3 protein: CASKGTLAEGKVYEQYF
CDR3 DNA: TGCGCCAGCAAAGGAACCTTAGCGGAGGGCAAAGTCTACGAGCAGTACTTC

V gene: TRBV5-6
D gene: NA
clone size: many
J gene: TRBJ1-1
CDR3 protein: CASSFPNTEAFF
CDR3 DNA: TGTGCCAGCAGCTTCCCGAACACTGAAGCTTTCTTT

V gene: TRBV27
D gene: TRBD2
clone size: NA
J gene: TRBJ2-3
CDR3 protein: CASNPGLLTDTQYF
CDR3 DNA: TGTGCCAGCAACCCGGGACTACTCACAGATACGCAGTATTTT

V gene: TRBV11-2
D gene: NA
clone size: many
J gene: TRBJ1-1
CDR3 protein: CASSHPPGRGTEAFF
CDR3 DNA: TGTGCCAGCAGTCATCCGCCGGGCAGAGGGACTGAAGCTTTCTTT